A single T cell receptor (beta chain) is shown here with its context. Its matching antigen is unknown. This CDR3 is 15 amino acids long. With V trimmed by 4 bases and J by 7 bases, 5 bases remained unmatched. Germline CDR1 reads LNHDA; CDR2 reads SQIVND (reference sequence). The sample is drawn from a study of cytomegalovirus exposure and HLA in healthy donors. Study as a whole: Clustering assigned approximately 79% of the roughly 400 genotyped donors to the Caucasian-associated ancestry cluster.

Findings and limits, study-wide: The majority of TCR sequences were rare, yet some public TCRs appeared in many donors.

The PCR was carried out with 60 Vbeta primers and 13 Jbeta primers. Generated by immunoSEQ multiplex PCR, the TCRdb table keeps only in-frame clones and is missing some. The specimen's table records approximately 120,000 clones. The source material was PBMCs. This TCR was recovered from a man in his thirties or forties in good health and CMV-seronegative. The chain combines TRBV19 with TRBJ2-1; the match to TRBD2 covers 12 bases. The CDR3 reads CASSTTSGRSNEQFF. As DNA, the CDR3 is TGTGCCAGTAGTACTACTAGCGGGAGGAGTAATGAGCAGTTCTTC.